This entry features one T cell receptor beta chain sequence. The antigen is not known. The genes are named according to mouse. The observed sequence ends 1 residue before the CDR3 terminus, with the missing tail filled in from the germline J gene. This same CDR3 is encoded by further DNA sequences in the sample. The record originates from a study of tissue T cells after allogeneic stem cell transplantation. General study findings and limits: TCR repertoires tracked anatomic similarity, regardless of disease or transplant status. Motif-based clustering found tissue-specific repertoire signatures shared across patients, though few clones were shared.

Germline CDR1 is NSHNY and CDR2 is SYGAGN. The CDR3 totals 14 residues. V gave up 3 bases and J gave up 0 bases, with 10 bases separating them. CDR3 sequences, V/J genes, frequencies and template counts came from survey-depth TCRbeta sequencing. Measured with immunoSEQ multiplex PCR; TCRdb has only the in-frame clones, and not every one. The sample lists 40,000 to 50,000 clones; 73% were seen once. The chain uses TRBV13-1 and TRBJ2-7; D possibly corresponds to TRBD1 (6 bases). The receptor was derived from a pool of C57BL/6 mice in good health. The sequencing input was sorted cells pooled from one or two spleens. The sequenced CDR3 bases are TGTGCCAGCAGTGGGGACACCATCTCCTATGAACAGTAC. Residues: CASSGDTISYEQY. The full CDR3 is CASSGDTISYEQYF.